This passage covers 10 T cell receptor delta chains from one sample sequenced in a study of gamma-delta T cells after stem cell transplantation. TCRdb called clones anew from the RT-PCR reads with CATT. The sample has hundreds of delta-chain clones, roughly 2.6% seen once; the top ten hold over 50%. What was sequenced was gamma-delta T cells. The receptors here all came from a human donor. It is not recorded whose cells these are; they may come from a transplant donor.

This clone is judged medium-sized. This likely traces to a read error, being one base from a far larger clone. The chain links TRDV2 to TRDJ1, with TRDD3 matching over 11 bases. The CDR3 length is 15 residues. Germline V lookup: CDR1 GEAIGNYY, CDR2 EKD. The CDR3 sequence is CACDTLGDTTDKLTF. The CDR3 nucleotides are TGTGCCTGTGACACCCTGGGGGATACAACCGATAAACTCACCTTT.

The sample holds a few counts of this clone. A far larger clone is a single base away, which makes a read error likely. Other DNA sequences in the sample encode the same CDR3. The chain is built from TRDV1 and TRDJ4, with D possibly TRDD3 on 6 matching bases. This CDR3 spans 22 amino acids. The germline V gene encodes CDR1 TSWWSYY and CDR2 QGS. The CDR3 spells CALGWIGKASRTGRGGTRPLIF. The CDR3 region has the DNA TGTGCCCTTGGGTGGATCGGGAAGGCGTCTCGTACTGGGAGGGGGGGAACCAGACCCCTGATCTTT.

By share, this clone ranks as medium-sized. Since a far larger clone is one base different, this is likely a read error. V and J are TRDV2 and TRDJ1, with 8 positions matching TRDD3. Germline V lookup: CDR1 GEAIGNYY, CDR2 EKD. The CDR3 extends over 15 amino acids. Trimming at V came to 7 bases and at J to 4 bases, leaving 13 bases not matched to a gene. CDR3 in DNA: TGTGCCTGCGAGAGGTTGGGGGATGGGGACGATAAACTCATCTTT. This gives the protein CACERLGDGDDKLIF.

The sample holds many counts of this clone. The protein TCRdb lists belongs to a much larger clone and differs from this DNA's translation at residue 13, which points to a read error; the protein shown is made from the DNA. In nucleotides, the CDR3 is TGTGCCTGTGACACCGTGAGGACTGGGGGTGAGACAACACAACTCTTCTTT. It specifies CACDTVRTGGETTQLFF. The chain carries TRDV2 and TRDJ2, with 8 bases matching TRDD3. Germline values: CDR1 GEAIGNYY, CDR2 EKD. This CDR3 contains 17 residues.

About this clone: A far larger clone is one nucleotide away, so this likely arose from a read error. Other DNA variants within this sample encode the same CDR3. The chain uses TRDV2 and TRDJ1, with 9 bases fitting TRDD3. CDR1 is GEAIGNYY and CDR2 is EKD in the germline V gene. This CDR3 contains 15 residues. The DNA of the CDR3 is TGTGCTTGCGAGAGGTTGGGGGATAGGGACGATAAACTCATCTTT. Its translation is CACERLGDRDDKLIF.

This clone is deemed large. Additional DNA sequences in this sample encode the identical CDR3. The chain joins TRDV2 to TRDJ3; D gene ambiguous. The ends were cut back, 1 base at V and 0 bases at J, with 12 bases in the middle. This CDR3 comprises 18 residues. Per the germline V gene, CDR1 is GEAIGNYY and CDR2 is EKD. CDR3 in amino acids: CACDTTATASWDTRQMFF. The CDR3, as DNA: TGTGCCTGTGACACGACCGCCACTGCCTCCTGGGACACCCGACAGATGTTTTTC.

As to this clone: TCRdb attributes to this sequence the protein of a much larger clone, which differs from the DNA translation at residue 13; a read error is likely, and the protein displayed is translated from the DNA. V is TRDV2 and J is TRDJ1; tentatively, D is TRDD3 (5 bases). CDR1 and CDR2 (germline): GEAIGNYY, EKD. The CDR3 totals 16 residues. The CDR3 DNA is TGTGCCTGCGAGCCCCTGGTGGGGACCCACACCGATAGACTCATCTTT. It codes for CACEPLVGTHTDRLIF.

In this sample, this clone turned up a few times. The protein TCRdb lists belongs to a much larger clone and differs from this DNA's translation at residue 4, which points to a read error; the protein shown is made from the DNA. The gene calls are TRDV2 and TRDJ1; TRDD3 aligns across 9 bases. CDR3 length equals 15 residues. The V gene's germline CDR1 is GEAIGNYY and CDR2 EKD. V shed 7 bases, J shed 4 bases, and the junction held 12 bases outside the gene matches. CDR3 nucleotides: TGTGCCTGCAAGAGGTTGGGGGATAGGGACGATAAACTCATCTTT. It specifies CACKRLGDRDDKLIF.

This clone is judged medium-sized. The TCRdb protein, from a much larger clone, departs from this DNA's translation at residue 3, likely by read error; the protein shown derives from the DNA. DNA of the CDR3: TGTGCCCGTGACACTCTGGGGGATTCCTTGATCACCGATAAACTCATCTTT. Residues: CARDTLGDSLITDKLIF. The chain joins TRDV2 to TRDJ1; 9 bases map to TRDD3. The length of the CDR3 is 17 residues. In germline, CDR1 is GEAIGNYY, CDR2 EKD.

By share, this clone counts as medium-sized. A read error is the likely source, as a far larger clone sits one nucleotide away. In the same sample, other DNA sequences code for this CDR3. The CDR3 sequence: CACDTLGDSLITDKLIF. CDR3 DNA: TGTGCCTGCGACACTCTGGGGGATTCCTTGATCACCGATAAACTCATCTTT. The V and J genes are TRDV2 and TRDJ1; 9 nucleotides match TRDD3. The germline V gene has CDR1 GEAIGNYY and CDR2 EKD. The CDR3 loop spans 17 amino acids.